The T cell receptor (beta chain) described here comes from a study of control samples from healthy donors and cancer patients. V was clipped by 1 base and J by 4 bases, with 10 bases between them. The CDR3 extends over 14 amino acids. Germline assignment: CDR1 SGHDT and CDR2 YYEEEE. Sequenced by immunoSEQ multiplex PCR; TCRdb stores in-frame clones only, minus some. The sample records tens of thousands of clones, more than 75% being singletons. The source material was PBMCs. The sequence came from a woman aged 40 to 50 with lung cancer. This rearrangement joins TRBV5-6 to TRBJ2-3; D gene ambiguous. CDR3 amino acids: CASSLTYSSDTQYF. The CDR3 nucleotides are TGTGCCAGCAGCTTGACGTACTCCTCAGATACGCAGTATTTT.